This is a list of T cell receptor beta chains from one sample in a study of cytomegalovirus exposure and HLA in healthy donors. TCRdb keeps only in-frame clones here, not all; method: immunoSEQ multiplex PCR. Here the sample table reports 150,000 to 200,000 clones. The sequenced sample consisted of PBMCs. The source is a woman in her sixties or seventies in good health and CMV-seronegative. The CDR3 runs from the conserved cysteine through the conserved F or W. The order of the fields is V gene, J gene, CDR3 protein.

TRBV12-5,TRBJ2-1,CASGLDGAYNEQFF
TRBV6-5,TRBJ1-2,CASRTGSIYGYTF
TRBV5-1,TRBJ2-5,CASSFWTSGDQETQYF
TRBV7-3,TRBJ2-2,CASSLNSGANTGELFF
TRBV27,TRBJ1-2,CASSSEGTHFGIYGYTF
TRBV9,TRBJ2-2,CASSYRLAPGELFF
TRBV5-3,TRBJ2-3,CARSLGPTVPDTQYF
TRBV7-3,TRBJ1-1,CASSVTSPEAEAFF
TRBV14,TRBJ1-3,CASSQLQGRGNTIYF
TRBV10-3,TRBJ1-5,CAISRSDQPQHF
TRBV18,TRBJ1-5,CASSPRSNQPQHF
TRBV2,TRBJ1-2,CASSTSGDYGYTF
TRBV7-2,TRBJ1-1,CASSLGHKNTEAFF
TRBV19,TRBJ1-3,CASSLFAGTPSSGNTIYF
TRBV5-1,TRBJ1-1,CASSLDPGTTNTEAFF
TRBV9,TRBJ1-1,CASSVGAGEGAEAFF
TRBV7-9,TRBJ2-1,CASSLASLSGWMNEQFF
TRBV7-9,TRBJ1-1,CASSLVEGQGNTEAFF
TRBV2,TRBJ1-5,CASSEVVRDSPQHF
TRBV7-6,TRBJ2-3,CASSSGLAGVDTQYF
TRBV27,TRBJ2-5,CASRIAGVGTQYF
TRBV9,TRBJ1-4,CASSVSGGLNEKLFF
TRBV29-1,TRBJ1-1,CSATGAQGTEAFF
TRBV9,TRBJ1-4,CASSRDRAGEKLFF
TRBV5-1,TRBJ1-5,CASSFGEHSNQPQHF
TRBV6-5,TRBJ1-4,CASSYSVADEKLFF
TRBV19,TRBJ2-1,CASNTGILSYNEQFF
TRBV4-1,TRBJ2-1,CASSQAVRTSGYNEQFF
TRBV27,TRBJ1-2,CASRWAGVNDGYTF
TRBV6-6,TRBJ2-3,CASSYSGLATDTQYF
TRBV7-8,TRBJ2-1,CASRLRGAQREGRDEQFF
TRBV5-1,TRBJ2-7,CASSGTGLASYEQYF
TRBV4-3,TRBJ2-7,CASRPDRDRESGEQYF
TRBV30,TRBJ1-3,CAWSVQVGNTIYF
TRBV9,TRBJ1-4,CASSLRQGNEKLFF
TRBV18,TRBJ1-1,CASSPLTGVGTEAFF
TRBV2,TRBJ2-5,CASVGESGEEETQYF
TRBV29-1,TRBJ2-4,CSVEDRRLAKNIQYF
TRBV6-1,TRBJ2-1,CASNRVSSYNEQFF
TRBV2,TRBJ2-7,CASSEWGVSSYEQYF
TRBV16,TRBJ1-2,CASSQSLGAHGYTF
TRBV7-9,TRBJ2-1,CASSLARGQVYNEQFF
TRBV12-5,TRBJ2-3,CASGFRGTDTQYF
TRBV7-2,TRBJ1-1,CASNTRQGTGTEAFF
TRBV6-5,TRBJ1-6,CASRSGQILGSPLHF
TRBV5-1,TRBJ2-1,CASSPSTVYNEQFF
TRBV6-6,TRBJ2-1,CASSNNRGSYNEQFF
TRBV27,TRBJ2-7,CASSLAGSSYEQYF
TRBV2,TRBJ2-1,CASRGTSGSSYNEQFF